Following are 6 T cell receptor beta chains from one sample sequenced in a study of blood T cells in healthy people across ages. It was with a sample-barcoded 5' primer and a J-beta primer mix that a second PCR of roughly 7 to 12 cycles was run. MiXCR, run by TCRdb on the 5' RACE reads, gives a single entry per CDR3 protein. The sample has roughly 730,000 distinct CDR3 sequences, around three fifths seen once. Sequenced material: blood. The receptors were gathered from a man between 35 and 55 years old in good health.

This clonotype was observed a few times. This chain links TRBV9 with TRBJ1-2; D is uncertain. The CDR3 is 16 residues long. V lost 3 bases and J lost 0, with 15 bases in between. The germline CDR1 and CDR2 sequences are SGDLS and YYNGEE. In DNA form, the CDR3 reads TGTGCCAGCAGCGCCTCCCCCACGGGGACTAACTATGGCTACACCTTC. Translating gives CASSASPTGTNYGYTF.

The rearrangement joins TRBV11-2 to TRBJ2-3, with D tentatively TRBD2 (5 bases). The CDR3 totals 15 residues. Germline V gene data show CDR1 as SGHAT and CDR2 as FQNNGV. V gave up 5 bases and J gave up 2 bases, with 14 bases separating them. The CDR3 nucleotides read TGTGCCAGCAGCCCCAATCCCGGGGTCACAGATACGCAGTATTTT. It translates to CASSPNPGVTDTQYF.

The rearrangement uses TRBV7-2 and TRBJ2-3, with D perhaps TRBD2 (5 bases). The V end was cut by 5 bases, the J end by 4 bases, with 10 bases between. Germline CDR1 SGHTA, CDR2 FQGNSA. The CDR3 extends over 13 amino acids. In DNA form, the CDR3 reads TGTGCCAGCAGCCTGGTCGGGGCAGATACGCAGTATTTT. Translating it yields CASSLVGADTQYF.

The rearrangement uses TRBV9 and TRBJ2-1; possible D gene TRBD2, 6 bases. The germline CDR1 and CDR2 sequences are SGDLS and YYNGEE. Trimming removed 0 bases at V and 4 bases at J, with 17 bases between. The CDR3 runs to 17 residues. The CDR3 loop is CASSVGIGSVGYNEQFF. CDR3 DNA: TGTGCCAGCAGCGTAGGAATCGGGAGTGTCGGGTACAATGAGCAGTTCTTC.

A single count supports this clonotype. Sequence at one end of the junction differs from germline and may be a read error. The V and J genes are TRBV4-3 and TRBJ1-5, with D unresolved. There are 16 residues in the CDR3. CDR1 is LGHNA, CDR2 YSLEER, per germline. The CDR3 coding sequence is TGCGCCAGCAGCCAAGATGTGTGGGAGAAAAATCGGCCCCAGCATTTT. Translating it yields CASSQDVWEKNRPQHF.

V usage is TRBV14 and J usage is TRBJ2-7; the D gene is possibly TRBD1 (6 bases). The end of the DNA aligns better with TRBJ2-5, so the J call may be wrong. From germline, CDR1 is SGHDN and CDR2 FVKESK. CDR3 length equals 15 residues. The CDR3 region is CASSPSNRVYETQYF. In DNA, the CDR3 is TGTGCCAGCAGCCCATCCAACAGGGTGTACGAGACCCAGTACTTC.